Listed below are T cell receptor beta chains from one sample, sequenced in a study of regulatory T cells in long-lasting Graves disease. MiXCR, run by TCRdb on the multiplex PCR reads, gives a single entry per CDR3 protein. This table has approximately 290,000 distinct CDR3 sequences, roughly a fifth appearing once. The sequencing here drew on peripheral blood mononuclear cells (PBMCs), taken when the disease was refractory, from a patient treated with antithyroid drugs. These receptors all stem from a female donor with Graves disease. Each CDR3 is given with its conserved first and last residue. Fields, in order: D gene, V gene, J gene, CDR3 protein. D genes are given only for firm matches.

D: TRBD2
V: TRBV10-2
J: TRBJ2-7
CDR3: CASRRGLAGGVQQYF

D: .
V: TRBV7-6
J: TRBJ2-7
CDR3: CASSPAPDRLSYEQYF

D: .
V: TRBV24-1
J: TRBJ2-1
CDR3: CATSDLDREAGNEQFF

D: .
V: TRBV29-1
J: TRBJ2-7
CDR3: CSVTGVGVRYEQYF

D: TRBD2
V: TRBV19
J: TRBJ2-7
CDR3: CASSTLADTSYEQYF

D: .
V: TRBV9
J: TRBJ1-1
CDR3: CASSVADEAFF

D: .
V: TRBV20-1
J: TRBJ1-2
CDR3: CSARVPDTYGYTF

D: .
V: TRBV5-1
J: TRBJ2-2
CDR3: CASPWGDTGELFF

D: .
V: TRBV12-3/TRBV12-4
J: TRBJ1-5
CDR3: CASSFNFGNQPQHF

D: .
V: TRBV20-1
J: TRBJ2-7
CDR3: CSARPGDEQYF

D: TRBD2
V: TRBV6-5
J: TRBJ2-2
CDR3: CASSYSARLAGYTGELFF

D: .
V: TRBV19
J: TRBJ2-1
CDR3: CASSISQRSSYNEQFF

D: TRBD2
V: TRBV7-8
J: TRBJ2-3
CDR3: CASSAKTSGSTDTQYF

D: TRBD1
V: TRBV7-9
J: TRBJ1-2
CDR3: CASSLDGDRVGYTF

D: .
V: TRBV2
J: TRBJ1-6
CDR3: CASSANGDSPLHF

D: .
V: TRBV5-1
J: TRBJ2-5
CDR3: CASNRGQRGETQYF

D: TRBD1
V: TRBV27
J: TRBJ1-4
CDR3: CASSPRQGTNEKLFF

D: TRBD2
V: TRBV6-2/TRBV6-3
J: TRBJ2-2
CDR3: CASSYHPRLAREVMNTGELFF

D: .
V: TRBV7-8
J: TRBJ2-5
CDR3: CASSPRFTGIKETQYF

D: .
V: TRBV14
J: TRBJ2-7
CDR3: CASSQVVLRQHYEQYF

D: TRBD1
V: TRBV6-1
J: TRBJ2-6
CDR3: CASSSPGQGASGANVLTF

D: .
V: TRBV29-1
J: TRBJ2-1
CDR3: CSVRNPRGHNEQFF

D: .
V: TRBV6-5
J: TRBJ2-5
CDR3: CASSFDRLEETQYF

D: .
V: TRBV11-2
J: TRBJ2-7
CDR3: CASSSKLGGPGLPYEQYF